This T cell receptor beta chain was obtained from a study of CD8 T cells in ankylosing spondylitis. Study-level points and caveats: Significant enrichment of disease-linked clones was reported in matched ankylosing spondylitis synovial fluid. Reactive arthritis synovial fluid and blood were previously reported to contain some motif variants. Disease-linked clones were CD8+ and relatively rare in peripheral blood.

This clonotype was seen only a few times. Its antigen is as yet unknown. Each CDR3 protein gets one entry after TCRdb re-called the 5' RACE reads with MiXCR. The data hold about 150,000 distinct CDR3 sequences, with about 42% observed a single time. Sample: synovial fluid, either unsorted or a sorted T cell fraction (not recorded which). The origin of this receptor is a male donor with ankylosing spondylitis.

CDR3: CASSPMRGVYGYTF. The CDR3 DNA reads TGTGCCAGCAGTCCCATGAGGGGGGTCTATGGCTACACCTTC. The chain has TRBV27 and TRBJ1-2; possible D gene TRBD1, 6 bases. Trimming stripped 5 bases from V and 4 bases from J, with 14 bases between. This CDR3 has 14 residues. Germline V gene lookup returns CDR1 MNHEY and CDR2 SMNVEV (reference sequence).